This T cell receptor (beta chain) comes out of a study of post-analysis software for immune sequencing data. Whole-study results and caveats: TRBV segments more frequent in patients than in controls numbered a few and included TRBV5-6, TRBV5-1 and TRBV20-1.

V was clipped by 0 bases and J by 4 bases, with 5 bases between them. The CDR3 has 12 amino acids. From germline, CDR1 is DFQATT and CDR2 SNEGSKA (reference sequence). This clonotype was observed a few times. Its cognate antigen is unknown. Unique molecular identifiers were built into the TCR beta cDNA libraries. Each CDR3 protein gets one entry after TCRdb re-called the PCR reads with MiXCR. The sample yields roughly 570,000 distinct CDR3 sequences, around a third seen once. The specimen sequenced was blood. This clonotype originated in a girl aged 2-17 years with multiple sclerosis. This chain uses TRBV20-1 with TRBJ2-3; D not resolved. DNA for the CDR3: TGCAGTGCTAGAGATTTCCCAGATACGCAGTATTTT. Its protein product is CSARDFPDTQYF.